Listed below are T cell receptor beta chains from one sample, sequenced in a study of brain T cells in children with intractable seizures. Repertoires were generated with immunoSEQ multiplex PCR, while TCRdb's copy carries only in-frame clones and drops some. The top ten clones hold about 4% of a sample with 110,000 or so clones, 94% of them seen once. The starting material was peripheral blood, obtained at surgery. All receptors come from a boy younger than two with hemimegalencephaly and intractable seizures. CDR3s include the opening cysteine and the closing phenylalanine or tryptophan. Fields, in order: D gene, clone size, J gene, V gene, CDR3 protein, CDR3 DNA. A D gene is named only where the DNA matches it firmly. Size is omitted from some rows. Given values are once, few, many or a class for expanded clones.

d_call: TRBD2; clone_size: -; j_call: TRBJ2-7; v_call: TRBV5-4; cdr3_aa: CASSLEGLASSYEQYF; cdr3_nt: TGTGCCAGCAGCTTGGAGGGACTAGCGAGCTCCTACGAGCAGTACTTC
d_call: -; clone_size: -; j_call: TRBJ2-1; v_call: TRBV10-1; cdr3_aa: CASSERSQGGAYSYNEQFF; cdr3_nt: TGCGCCAGCAGTGAGAGGTCCCAGGGTGGGGCCTACTCCTACAATGAGCAGTTCTTC
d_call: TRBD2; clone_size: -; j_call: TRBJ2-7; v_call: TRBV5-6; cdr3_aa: CASSFPSGRASSYEQYF; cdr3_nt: TGTGCCAGCAGCTTTCCTAGCGGGAGGGCAAGCTCCTACGAGCAGTACTTC
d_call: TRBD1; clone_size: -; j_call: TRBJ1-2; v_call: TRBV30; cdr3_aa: CAWSGRGDVAPQGYTF; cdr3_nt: TGTGCCTGGAGTGGCAGGGGGGATGTTGCACCCCAGGGCTACACCTTC
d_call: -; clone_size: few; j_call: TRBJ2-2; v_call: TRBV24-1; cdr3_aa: CATSELRARYTGELFF; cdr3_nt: TGTGCCACCAGTGAGCTTCGGGCCCGGTACACCGGGGAGCTGTTTTTT
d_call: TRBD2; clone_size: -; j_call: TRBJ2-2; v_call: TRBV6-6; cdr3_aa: CASRGGLAANTGELFF; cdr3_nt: TGTGCCAGCCGGGGTGGACTAGCGGCGAACACCGGGGAGCTGTTTTTT
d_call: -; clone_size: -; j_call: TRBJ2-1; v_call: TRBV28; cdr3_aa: CASSSGGIEQFF; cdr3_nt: TGTGCCAGCAGTTCCGGGGGAATTGAGCAGTTCTTC
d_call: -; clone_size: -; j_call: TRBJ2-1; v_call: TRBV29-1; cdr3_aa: CSVGQINEQFF; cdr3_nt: TGCAGCGTTGGGCAGATTAATGAGCAGTTCTTC
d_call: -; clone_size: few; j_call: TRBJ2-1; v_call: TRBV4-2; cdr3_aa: CASSPRGVNEQFF; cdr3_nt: TGTGCCAGCTCCCCCCGGGGAGTGAATGAGCAGTTCTTC
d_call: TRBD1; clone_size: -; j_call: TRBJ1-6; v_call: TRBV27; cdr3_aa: CASSPSTGGLHF; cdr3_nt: TGTGCCAGCAGTCCCTCGACAGGGGGCCTCCACTTT
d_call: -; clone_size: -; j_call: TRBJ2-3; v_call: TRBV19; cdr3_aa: CASSILGGEDTQYF; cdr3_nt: TGTGCCAGTAGTATCTTAGGCGGTGAAGATACGCAGTATTTT
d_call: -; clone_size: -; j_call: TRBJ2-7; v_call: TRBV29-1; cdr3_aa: CSVRVGLEVGEQYF; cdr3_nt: TGCAGCGTTAGGGTGGGGCTAGAGGTTGGCGAGCAGTACTTC
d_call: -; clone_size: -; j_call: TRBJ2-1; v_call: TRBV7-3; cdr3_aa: CASSPPSGSPHEQFF; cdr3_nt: TGTGCCAGCAGTCCCCCTAGTGGTTCCCCCCATGAGCAGTTCTTC
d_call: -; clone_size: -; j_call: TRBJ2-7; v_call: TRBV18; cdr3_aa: CASSPRTDGEQYF; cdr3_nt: TGTGCCAGCTCACCAAGGACGGATGGCGAGCAGTACTTC
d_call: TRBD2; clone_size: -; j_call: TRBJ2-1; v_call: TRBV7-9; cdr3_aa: CASSAPISGGSVNEQFF; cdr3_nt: TGTGCCAGCAGCGCACCAATCTCCGGCGGGAGCGTCAATGAGCAGTTCTTC
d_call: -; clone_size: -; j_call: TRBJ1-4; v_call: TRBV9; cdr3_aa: CASSEGGQNEKLFF; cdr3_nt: TGTGCCAGCAGTGAAGGCGGACAGAATGAAAAACTGTTTTTT
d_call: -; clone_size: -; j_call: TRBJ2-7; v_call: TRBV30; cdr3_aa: CAWTGRDTGRPSYEQYF; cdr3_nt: TGTGCCTGGACTGGAAGAGATACGGGGCGACCGTCCTACGAGCAGTACTTC
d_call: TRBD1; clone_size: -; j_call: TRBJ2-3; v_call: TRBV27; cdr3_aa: CASSRGTGKADTQYF; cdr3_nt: TGTGCCAGCAGCCGAGGGACAGGGAAGGCAGATACGCAGTATTTT
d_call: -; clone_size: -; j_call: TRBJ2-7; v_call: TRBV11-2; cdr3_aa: CASSLGPAYEQYF; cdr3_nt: TGTGCCAGCAGCTTAGGACCGGCATACGAGCAGTACTTC
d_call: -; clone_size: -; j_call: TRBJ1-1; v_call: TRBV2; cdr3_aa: CASSDMGTEAFF; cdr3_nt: TGTGCCAGCAGTGACATGGGCACTGAAGCTTTCTTT
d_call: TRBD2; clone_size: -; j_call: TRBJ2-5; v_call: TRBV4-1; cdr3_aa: CASSQRFASGRGETQYF; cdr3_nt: TGCGCCAGCAGCCAAAGGTTTGCTAGCGGGAGGGGGGAGACCCAGTACTTC
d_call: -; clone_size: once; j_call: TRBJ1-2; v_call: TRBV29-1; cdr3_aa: CSVEEGTNYGYTF; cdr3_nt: TGCAGCGTTGAAGAGGGGACTAACTATGGCTACACCTTC
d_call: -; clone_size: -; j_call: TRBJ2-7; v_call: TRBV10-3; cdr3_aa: CAIRPTLSPYEQYF; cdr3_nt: TGTGCCATCAGACCGACTTTGAGTCCCTACGAGCAGTACTTC
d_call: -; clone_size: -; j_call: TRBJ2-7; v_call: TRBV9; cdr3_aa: CASSVEGHEGYEQYF; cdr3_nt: TGTGCCAGCAGCGTAGAGGGGCACGAGGGCTACGAGCAGTACTTC
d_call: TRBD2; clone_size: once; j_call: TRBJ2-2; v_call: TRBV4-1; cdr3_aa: CASSQDRQPGKAGGNPGELFF; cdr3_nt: TGCGCCAGCAGCCAAGACCGACAGCCAGGGAAGGCGGGGGGGAACCCCGGGGAGCTGTTTTTT
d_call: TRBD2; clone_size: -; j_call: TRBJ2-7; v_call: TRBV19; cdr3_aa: CASGLAAADEQYF; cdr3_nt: TGTGCCAGTGGACTAGCGGCGGCGGACGAGCAGTACTTC
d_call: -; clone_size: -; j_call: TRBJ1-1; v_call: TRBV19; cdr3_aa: CASSIGVLTEAFF; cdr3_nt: TGTGCCAGTAGTATAGGGGTCCTCACCGAAGCTTTCTTT
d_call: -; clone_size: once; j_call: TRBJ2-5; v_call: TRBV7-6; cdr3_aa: CASSLVPTTGETQYF; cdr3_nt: TGTGCCAGCAGCTTAGTACCGACGACCGGAGAGACCCAGTACTTC
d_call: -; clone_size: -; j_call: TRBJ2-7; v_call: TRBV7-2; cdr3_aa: CASSLGTYEQYF; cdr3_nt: TGTGCCAGCAGCTTAGGAACCTACGAGCAGTACTTC
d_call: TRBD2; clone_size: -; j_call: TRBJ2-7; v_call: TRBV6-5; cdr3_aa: CASSREGTSPHEQYF; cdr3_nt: TGTGCCAGCAGCCGAGAGGGGACTAGCCCCCACGAGCAGTACTTC
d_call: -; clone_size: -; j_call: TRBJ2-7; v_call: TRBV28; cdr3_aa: CASSLYPGTRTYEQYF; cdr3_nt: TGTGCCAGCAGTTTATACCCCGGGACACGTACCTACGAGCAGTACTTC
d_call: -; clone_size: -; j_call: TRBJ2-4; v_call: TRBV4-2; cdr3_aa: CASSQEMEEGQYF; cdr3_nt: TGTGCCAGCAGCCAAGAGATGGAGGAGGGTCAGTACTTC
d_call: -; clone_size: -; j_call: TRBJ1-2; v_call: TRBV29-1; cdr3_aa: CSAATRAHHGYTF; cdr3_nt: TGCAGCGCCGCTACCAGGGCGCACCATGGCTACACCTTC
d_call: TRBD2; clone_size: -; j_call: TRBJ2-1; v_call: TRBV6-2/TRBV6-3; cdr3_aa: CASSYIAGANEQFF; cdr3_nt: TGTGCCAGCAGTTACATAGCGGGAGCCAATGAGCAGTTCTTC
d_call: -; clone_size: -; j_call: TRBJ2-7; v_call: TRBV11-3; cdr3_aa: CASSLALDEQYF; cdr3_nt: TGTGCCAGCAGCTTAGCTCTTGACGAGCAGTACTTC
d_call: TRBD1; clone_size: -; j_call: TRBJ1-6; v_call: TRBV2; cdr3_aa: CASRRGLDSPLHF; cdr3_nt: TGTGCCAGCCGCAGGGGGCTTGACTCACCCCTCCACTTT
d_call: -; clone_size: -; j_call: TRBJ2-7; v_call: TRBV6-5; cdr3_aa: CASSYSSGFAYEQYF; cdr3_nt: TGTGCCAGCAGTTACTCTTCGGGTTTCGCCTACGAGCAGTACTTC
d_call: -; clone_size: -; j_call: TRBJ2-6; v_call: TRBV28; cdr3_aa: CASSLPGSGANVLTF; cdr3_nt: TGTGCCAGCAGTTTACCGGGCTCTGGGGCCAACGTCCTGACTTTC
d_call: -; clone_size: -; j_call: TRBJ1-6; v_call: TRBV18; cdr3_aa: CASSPLATGVSSPLHF; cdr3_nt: TGTGCCAGCTCACCACTCGCAACGGGGGTCTCTTCACCCCTCCACTTT
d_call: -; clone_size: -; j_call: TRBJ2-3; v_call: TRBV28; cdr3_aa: CASSQITDTQYF; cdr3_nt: TGTGCCAGCAGCCAAATTACAGATACGCAGTATTTT
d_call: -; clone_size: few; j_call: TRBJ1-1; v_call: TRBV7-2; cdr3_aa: CASSLPVNTEAFF; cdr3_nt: TGTGCCAGCAGCTTACCGGTGAACACTGAAGCTTTCTTT